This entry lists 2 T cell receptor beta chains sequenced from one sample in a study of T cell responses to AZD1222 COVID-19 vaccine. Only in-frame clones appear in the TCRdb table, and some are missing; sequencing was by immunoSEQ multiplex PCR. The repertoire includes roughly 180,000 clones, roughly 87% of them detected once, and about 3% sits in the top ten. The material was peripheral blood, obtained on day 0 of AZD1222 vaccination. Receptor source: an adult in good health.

CDR3 residues: CASSGGGGEKLFF. The CDR3 DNA reads TGTGCCAGCAGTGGAGGGGGGGGTGAAAAACTGTTTTTT. The chain has TRBV28 and TRBJ1-4; D might be TRBD1 (6 bases). In germline, CDR1 is MDHEN, CDR2 SYDVKM. V was cut by 5 bases and J by 7 bases, with 11 bases left in between. The CDR3 is made up of 13 amino acids.

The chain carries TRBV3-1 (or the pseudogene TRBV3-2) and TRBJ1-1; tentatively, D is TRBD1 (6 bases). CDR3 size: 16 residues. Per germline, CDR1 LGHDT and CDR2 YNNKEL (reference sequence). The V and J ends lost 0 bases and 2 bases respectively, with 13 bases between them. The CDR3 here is CASSQEGWGRNTEAFF. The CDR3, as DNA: TGTGCCAGCAGCCAAGAGGGGTGGGGGCGAAACACTGAAGCTTTCTTT.